Reported below is one TCR beta chain. Its antigen is currently unknown. PCR employed 60 Vbeta and 13 Jbeta primers. Libraries were prepared by immunoSEQ multiplex PCR; TCRdb keeps only in-frame clonotypes and omits some of them. The sample gives under 200,000 clones, 75% to 90% of which show up once; more than 1.5% is in the top ten. V shed 4 bases and J 5 bases; nucleotides not matched to a gene: 6. Germline CDR1 and CDR2: SGDLS and YYNGEE. The CDR3 covers 14 residues. The record originates from a study of cytomegalovirus exposure and HLA in healthy donors. Findings and caveats of the study: Common viral pathogens were later found to be apparently linked to several of the most significant clusters. With later analysis, a missense DCLRE1C variant became linked to TCR beta V- and J-gene trimming. Researchers counted around 150 TCR beta chains as cytomegalovirus-associated.

Input material: PBMCs. This receptor was obtained from a human donor in good health. The V and J genes are TRBV9 and TRBJ2-5, with 9 positions matching TRBD1. The CDR3 is CASSTTGGRETQYF. As DNA, the CDR3 is TGTGCCAGCAGCACAACAGGGGGCCGGGAGACCCAGTACTTC.